The entry below describes one T cell receptor (beta chain). Its antigen is not known. The entry originates in a study of a mutant IDH1 vaccine in newly diagnosed glioma. Study background: Vaccination began 4-6 weeks post radiotherapy alone, or with temozolomide cycles. Earlier care involved radiotherapy, temozolomide, or both, and the majority received both.

Generated by immunoSEQ multiplex PCR, the TCRdb table keeps only in-frame clones and is missing some. The table lists about 60,000 clones, roughly 80% of them singletons. Sample time point: week 11, during vaccination. Vaccinated patients received 300 ug of mutant IDH1 20-mer peptide per dose, with topical imiquimod. Newly diagnosed WHO grade 3 or 4 IDH1-mutant, ATRX-lost astrocytomas were identified in the donors. Trimming removed 10 bases at V and 0 bases at J, with 13 bases between. The CDR3 runs to 13 residues. Germline CDR1 and CDR2: MNHEY and SMNVEV (reference sequence). General study points: Detectable vaccine-induced immune responses arose in around 92% of patients.

The receptor comes from a man in his thirties or forties with glioma. Material: PBMCs, obtained from a glioma patient whose treatment included an IDH1 peptide vaccine. The V gene is TRBV27, the J gene TRBJ2-7; maybe TRBD2 (5 bases). The DNA of the CDR3 is TGTGCCACGCGGAGGAGCTACTCCTACGAGCAGTACTTC. Residues: CATRRSYSYEQYF.